This record looks at one T cell receptor (beta chain) sequence and its context. This entry belongs to a study of blood T cell repertoires in COVID-19. The CDR3 extends over 15 amino acids. The V gene end was trimmed by 5 bases and the J gene end by 1 base; junction bases not matched to a gene: 7. The germline gives CDR1 LNHDA, CDR2 SQIVND (reference sequence). Repertoires were generated with immunoSEQ multiplex PCR, while TCRdb's copy carries only in-frame clones and drops some. The sample has about 360,000 clones, roughly 86% seen once; the top ten hold 2.5% to 3.5%. This chain uses TRBV19 with TRBJ2-5, with 7 positions matching TRBD1. The sample consisted of peripheral blood. The clonotype comes from a human donor in a cohort sampled during active COVID-19. The DNA of the CDR3 is TGTGCCAGTAGTGCCGACAGGGACCCCCAAGAGACCCAGTACTTC. Protein: CASSADRDPQETQYF.